These 8 T cell receptor beta chains originate from one sample sequenced in a study of T cell repertoires in cytomegalovirus infection. TCRdb itself ran the reads through MiXCR, one entry per CDR3 protein. The table shows around 330,000 distinct CDR3 sequences, with about a sixth occurring only once. What was sequenced was PBMCs. The receptors here all came from a human donor in good health (CMV status not recorded). Some clones in this sample may be carry-over from other donors' samples.

This clonotype was seen many times. V gene TRBV7-2 combines with J gene TRBJ2-3; no reliable D call. V lost 2 bases, J lost 3 bases, and 6 bases lay in between. The CDR3 spans 13 residues. Germline V gene lookup returns CDR1 SGHTA and CDR2 FQGNSA. The CDR3, as DNA: TGTGCCAGCAGCTTACTGGAAACAGATACGCAGTATTTT. Translated, it gives CASSLLETDTQYF.

This clonotype was observed at least ten times. V is TRBV7-2 and J is TRBJ2-1, with TRBD1 identical over 12 bases. The V gene's germline CDR1 is SGHTA and CDR2 FQGNSA. CDR3 length equals 15 residues. The junction had 7 bases not matched to a gene; V was cut back by 5 bases and J by 8 bases. The CDR3 sequence is CASSGGQGASDEQFF. In nucleotides, the CDR3 is TGTGCCAGCAGCGGGGGACAGGGGGCGTCCGATGAGCAGTTCTTC.

This clonotype was seen more than once but under ten times. V usage is TRBV28 and J usage is TRBJ1-1, with D possibly matching TRBD1 (6 bases). The germline V gene has CDR1 MDHEN and CDR2 SYDVKM. V was trimmed by 6 bases and J by 4 bases, leaving 12 bases between them. The CDR3 runs 13 residues. The CDR3 reads CASSQGWGTEAFF. DNA for the CDR3: TGTGCCAGCAGCCAGGGGTGGGGCACTGAAGCTTTCTTT.

This clonotype was recorded many times. This chain uses TRBV7-6 with TRBJ2-7; D is undetermined. CDR1 SGHVS and CDR2 FNYEAQ come from the germline V gene. V dropped 4 bases and J dropped 6 bases, with 10 bases sitting between them. This CDR3 region has 12 residues. Here the CDR3 reads CASSSEGPEQYF. The CDR3, as DNA: TGTGCCAGCAGCTCAGAAGGTCCCGAGCAGTACTTC. Full variable domain (missing parts from reference TRBV7-6 and TRBJ2-7): GAGVSQSPRYKVTKRGQDVALRCDPISGHVSLYWYRQALGQGPEFLTYFNYEAQQDKSGLPNDRFSAERPEGSISTLTIQRTEQRDSAMYRCASSSEGPEQYFGPGTRLTVT.

CDR3 region: CSARPQITDTQYF. CDR3 in DNA: TGCAGTGCTAGACCCCAGATCACAGATACGCAGTATTTT. J is TRBJ2-3 and V is TRBV20-1; no clear D gene. V was cut by 2 bases and J by 2 bases, with 8 bases left in between. Germline CDR1 is DFQATT and CDR2 is SNEGSKA (reference sequence). The CDR3 loop spans 13 amino acids.

This clonotype showed up many times. The chain couples TRBV19 to TRBJ2-3; 9 nucleotides match TRBD2. This CDR3 has 15 residues. The germline gives CDR1 LNHDA, CDR2 SQIVND (reference sequence). V shed 3 bases, J shed 1 base, and the junction held 2 bases outside the gene matches. In DNA form, the CDR3 reads TGTGCCAGTAGTATTGGACTAGCGCGCACAGATACGCAGTATTTT. Translated, it gives CASSIGLARTDTQYF. The entire variable domain, with the rest obtained from reference TRBV19 and TRBJ2-3, is as follows: DGGITQSPKYLFRKEGQNVTLSCEQNLNHDAMYWYRQDPGQGLRLIYYSQIVNDFQKGDIAEGYSVSREKKESFPLTVTSAQKNPTAFYLCASSIGLARTDTQYFGPGTRLTVL.

Only a few counts were recorded for this clonotype. The chain carries TRBV28 and TRBJ1-5, with D maybe TRBD1 (6 bases). In germline, CDR1 is MDHEN, CDR2 SYDVKM. This CDR3 region has 17 residues. Trimming stripped 5 bases from V and 0 bases from J, with 17 bases between. In nucleotides, the CDR3 is TGTGCCAGCAGTCCCGGACGGGGGGCTTATAGCAATCAGCCCCAGCATTTT. As protein: CASSPGRGAYSNQPQHF.

The V gene is TRBV2, the J gene TRBJ1-5; D gene uncertain. Trimming left V 5 bases short and J 6 bases short, with 8 bases between. CDR1 SNHLY and CDR2 FYNNEI come from the germline V gene. This CDR3 is 12 amino acids long. The CDR3 spells CASSPEFQPQHF. In DNA, the CDR3 is TGTGCCAGCAGTCCCGAGTTTCAGCCCCAGCATTTT.